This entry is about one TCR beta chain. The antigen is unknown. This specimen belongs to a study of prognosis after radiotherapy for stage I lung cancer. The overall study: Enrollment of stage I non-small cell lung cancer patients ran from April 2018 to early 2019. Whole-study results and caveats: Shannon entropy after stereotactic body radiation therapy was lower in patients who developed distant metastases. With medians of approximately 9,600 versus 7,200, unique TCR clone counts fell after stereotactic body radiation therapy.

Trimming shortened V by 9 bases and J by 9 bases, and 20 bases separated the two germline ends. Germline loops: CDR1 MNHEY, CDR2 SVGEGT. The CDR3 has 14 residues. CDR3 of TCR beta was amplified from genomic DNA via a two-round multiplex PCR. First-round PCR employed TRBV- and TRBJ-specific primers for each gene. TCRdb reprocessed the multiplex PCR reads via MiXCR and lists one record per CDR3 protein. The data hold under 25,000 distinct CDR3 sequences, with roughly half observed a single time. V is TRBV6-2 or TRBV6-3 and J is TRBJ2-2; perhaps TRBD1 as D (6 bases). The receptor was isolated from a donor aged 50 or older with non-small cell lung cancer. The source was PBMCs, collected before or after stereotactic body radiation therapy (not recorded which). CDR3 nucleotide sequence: TGTGCCAGTAACTCCGCAGGGGACAACCGGGAGCTGTTTTTT. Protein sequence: CASNSAGDNRELFF.